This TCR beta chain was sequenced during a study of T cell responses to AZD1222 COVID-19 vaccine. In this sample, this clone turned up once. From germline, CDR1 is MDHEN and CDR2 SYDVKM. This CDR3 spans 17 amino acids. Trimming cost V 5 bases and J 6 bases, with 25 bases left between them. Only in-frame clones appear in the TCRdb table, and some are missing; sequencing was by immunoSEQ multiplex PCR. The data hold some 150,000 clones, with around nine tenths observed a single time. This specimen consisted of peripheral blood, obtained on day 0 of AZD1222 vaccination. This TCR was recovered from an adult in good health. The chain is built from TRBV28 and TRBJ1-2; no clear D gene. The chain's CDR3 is CASSLEGSLGIWDGYTF. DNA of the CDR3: TGTGCCAGCAGTCTAGAGGGCTCCCTTGGGATCTGGGATGGCTACACCTTC.